This entry lists 11 T cell receptor beta chains sequenced from one sample in a study of T-cell memory formation after mild COVID-19. Via MiXCR, TCRdb re-called the 5' RACE reads, giving one row per CDR3 protein. Found here are about 470,000 distinct CDR3 sequences, approximately 25% of them singletons; the top ten hold roughly an eighth. Material for sequencing was PBMCs or a T cell subset sorted from them (not recorded which). The receptors derive from an adult woman who had mild COVID-19 (a few samples of this study predate the infection). Cell type and time point are not known.

This clonotype has only a few counts. The genes are TRBV5-1 and TRBJ2-1; 10 bases are a match to TRBD1. Germline assignment: CDR1 SGHRS and CDR2 YFSETQ. The CDR3 is made up of 15 amino acids. The junction had 4 bases not matched to a gene; V was cut back by 3 bases and J by 4 bases. CDR3 region: CASSSTGGGYNEQFF. CDR3 bases: TGCGCCAGCAGCTCGACAGGGGGCGGTTACAATGAGCAGTTCTTC.

This clonotype was observed at least ten times. The chain's CDR3 is CASSSSGLSGQNIQYF. The CDR3 DNA is TGTGCCAGCAGCTCCTCGGGGCTTAGCGGCCAAAACATTCAGTACTTC. The chain couples TRBV9 to TRBJ2-4; D possibly corresponds to TRBD2 (6 bases). Germline CDR1 is SGDLS and CDR2 is YYNGEE. This CDR3 is 16 amino acids long. Trimming removed 4 bases from V and 5 bases from J, with 19 bases in between.

The rearrangement joins TRBV30 to TRBJ1-1; D not certain. CDR1 is GTSNPN and CDR2 is SVGIG in the germline V gene (reference sequence). The CDR3 has 13 residues. V lost 4 bases to trimming and J lost 2 bases, with 11 bases between them. The CDR3 DNA sequence: TGTGCCTGGAACCCAATGGGAAACACTGAAGCTTTCTTT. Its protein is CAWNPMGNTEAFF.

This clonotype was seen a handful of times. The gene calls are TRBV7-2 and TRBJ2-5; maybe TRBD2 (5 bases). V was cut by 0 bases and J by 5 bases, with 10 bases left in between. The CDR3 is made up of 14 amino acids. Germline V CDR1 and CDR2: SGHTA, FQGNSA. In DNA form, the CDR3 reads TGTGCCAGCAGCTTAGCGCCTAGCTGGGAGACCCAGTACTTC. Translation gives CASSLAPSWETQYF.

The rearrangement joins TRBV7-2 to TRBJ1-2; the D gene is possibly TRBD1 (5 bases). Germline V gene data show CDR1 as SGHTA and CDR2 as FQGNSA. Between the trimmed V and J ends, which lost 3 bases and 0 bases, there was a span of 8 bases. CDR3 length equals 14 residues. CDR3 in amino acids: CASSLATANYGYTF. CDR3 coding DNA: TGTGCCAGCAGCTTGGCGACAGCTAACTATGGCTACACCTTC.

V and J are TRBV5-1 and TRBJ1-1; D unclear. This CDR3 has 13 residues. Germline V CDR1 and CDR2: SGHRS, YFSETQ. V was clipped by 6 bases and J by 5 bases, with 14 bases between them. CDR3 coding DNA: TGCGCCAGCACCCTCTCAGAAGGGACTGAAGCTTTCTTT. Its protein is CASTLSEGTEAFF.

This clonotype was observed a handful of times. This rearrangement joins TRBV5-1 to TRBJ2-1, with D tentatively TRBD2 (7 bases). The V gene lost 0 bases and the J gene lost 4 bases, with 11 bases spanning the gap. The length of the CDR3 is 15 residues. CDR1 and CDR2 from the germline V gene are SGHRS and YFSETQ. In nucleotides, the CDR3 is TGCGCCAGCAGCTTGGCAGGGGAGGGTTACAATGAGCAGTTCTTC. This encodes CASSLAGEGYNEQFF.

This clonotype was seen a handful of times. This chain links TRBV11-1 with TRBJ1-4; no clear D gene. Germline values: CDR1 SGHAT, CDR2 FQDESV (reference sequence). Trimming took 5 bases from V and 5 from J, leaving 12 bases between them. There are 14 residues in the CDR3. CDR3 nucleotide sequence: TGTGCCAGCAGCCCAGGACTGCAGAATGAAAAACTGTTTTTT. This codes for CASSPGLQNEKLFF.

In this sample, this clonotype turned up a few times. The gene calls are TRBV30 and TRBJ1-2; TRBD1 matches at 7 bases. Germline loops: CDR1 GTSNPN, CDR2 SVGIG (reference sequence). V lost 2 bases, J lost 5 bases, and 5 bases stayed unmatched. This CDR3 comprises 13 residues. The CDR3 DNA reads TGTGCCTGGAGTAGGGACAGACCATATGGCTACACCTTC. Translation: CAWSRDRPYGYTF.

This chain links TRBV7-2 with TRBJ2-7, with D uncertain. Trimming removed 5 bases from V and 3 bases from J, with 11 bases in between. The CDR3 is 13 residues long. CDR1 SGHTA and CDR2 FQGNSA come from the germline V gene. The CDR3 region has the DNA TGTGCCAGCAGCCCAGAGGTACTCTACGAGCAGTACTTC. Protein product: CASSPEVLYEQYF. Supplemented by reference TRBV7-2 and TRBJ2-7, the full variable domain reads GAGVSQSPSNKVTEKGKDVELRCDPISGHTALYWYRQSLGQGLEFLIYFQGNSAPDKSGLPSDRFSAERTGGSVSTLTIQRTQQEDSAVYLCASSPEVLYEQYFGPGTRLTVT.

V is TRBV7-2 and J is TRBJ2-3, with a weak D call TRBD1 (5 bases). This CDR3 region has 15 residues. CDR1 and CDR2 from the germline V gene are SGHTA and FQGNSA. Deletions cut 8 bases from V and 0 bases from J, with 15 bases between. The CDR3, as DNA: TGTGCCAGCTCCTTAGGGGCCACTAGCACAGATACGCAGTATTTT. Translation: CASSLGATSTDTQYF.